This T cell receptor beta chain is drawn from a study of T-cell reconstitution after alpha-beta-depleted transplantation in children. Unique molecular identifiers were used to barcode this TCRbeta library. Each CDR3 protein gets one entry after TCRdb re-called the PCR reads with MiXCR. The data contain about 580,000 distinct CDR3 sequences, roughly 24% of them singletons. The sequencing used PBMCs, mostly from graft donor cells, collected 360 days after TCRalphabeta/CD19-depleted stem cell transplant. The TCR sequence derives from a boy younger than two who had a stem cell transplant for acute myeloid leukemia, so the T cells may come from the graft donor.

In nucleotides, the CDR3 is TGCGCCAGCAGCCAAGGAGCGGGACATAGTTTCCTAGGCTACACCTTC. The encoded protein is CASSQGAGHSFLGYTF. The chain recombines TRBV4-3 with TRBJ1-2, with D possibly being TRBD1 (6 bases). CDR3 length: 16 amino acids. Deletions cut 1 base from V and 8 bases from J, with 20 bases between. Germline V gene sequence: CDR1 LGHNA, CDR2 YSLEER.